The clone carrying this T cell receptor (delta chain) appeared many times. TCRdb called clones anew from the multiplex PCR reads with CATT. The data hold 85,000 to 95,000 delta-chain clones, with 1.4% observed a single time. This sample is drawn from a study of γδ T cells in repeated Plasmodium falciparum infection. Flow sorting of PBMC yielded separate Vgamma9/Vdelta2+ and Vdelta2-negative gammadelta T cell populations for bulk repertoire analysis. The germline gives CDR1 TSWWSYY, CDR2 QGS. V lost 4 bases to trimming and J lost 1 base; unmatched junction nucleotides: 8. CDR3 size: 16 residues. The V and J genes are TRDV1 and TRDJ1; 8 bases align to TRDD3. Specimen: gamma-delta T cells from blood. The source is a pool of human donors (malaria-infected and uninfected, not separated). The CDR3 is CALGGVKGDITDKLIF. CDR3 in DNA: TGTGCTCTTGGGGGCGTAAAGGGGGATATCACCGATAAACTCATCTTT.